The 17 T cell receptor beta chains below were found in one sample sequenced in a study of T-cell reconstitution after alpha-beta-depleted transplantation in children. Unique molecular identifiers were built into the TCRbeta library. Each CDR3 protein gets one entry after TCRdb re-called the PCR reads with MiXCR. The sample records hundreds of thousands of distinct CDR3 sequences, 13% being singletons. The sample in question was PBMCs, mostly from graft donor cells, obtained 360 days after TCRalphabeta/CD19-depleted stem cell transplant. The receptors were sampled from a male patient under 18 who had a stem cell transplant for acute myeloid leukemia, so the T cells may come from the graft donor.

Concerning this clonotype: A much larger clone is a single base away; this may be a read error. The chain has TRBV10-3 and TRBJ2-7; 7 bases align to TRBD2. This CDR3 is 17 amino acids long. Per germline, CDR1 ENHRY and CDR2 SYGVKD. CDR3 residues: CAISESSSGSFSCEQYF. The CDR3 DNA reads TGTGCCATCAGTGAGTCGAGTAGCGGGTCTTTTTCCTGCGAGCAGTACTTC.

This clonotype was detected only a few times. J is TRBJ2-7 and V is TRBV20-1; a weak D match, TRBD2 (5 bases). Germline V gene data show CDR1 as DFQATT and CDR2 as SNEGSKA (reference sequence). This CDR3 is built from 13 residues. Trimming removed 4 bases from V and 3 bases from J, with 13 bases in between. CDR3 residues: CSAILGVSYEQYF. The CDR3 bases are TGCAGTGCTATCCTCGGGGTCAGCTACGAGCAGTACTTC.

This clonotype has just a few counts. V is TRBV29-1 and J is TRBJ2-1, with D maybe TRBD2 (5 bases). Germline CDR1 and CDR2: SQVTM and ANQGSEA. This CDR3 has 13 amino acids. The V end was cut by 3 bases, the J end by 6 bases, with 12 bases between. CDR3 nucleotides: TGCAGCGTTGATAGGGTGAGCGGCAATGAGCAGTTCTTC. Amino acids: CSVDRVSGNEQFF.

This clonotype has just a few counts. This CDR3 reads CASSVTGFIQPQHF. In DNA, the CDR3 is TGTGCCAGCAGCGTGACAGGGTTCATTCAGCCCCAGCATTTT. The V call is TRBV7-2, the J call TRBJ1-5, with 7 nucleotides matching TRBD1. This CDR3 spans 14 amino acids. Germline loops: CDR1 SGHTA, CDR2 FQGNSA. V was pared by 5 bases and J by 6 bases, with 7 bases of the junction left unmatched.

This clonotype was seen many times. The gene calls are TRBV4-2 and TRBJ2-1, with 7 bases aligning to TRBD2. J lost 4 bases, V lost 0 bases, and 6 bases had no gene match. The CDR3 runs to 16 residues. Germline-derived CDR1 and CDR2 are LGHNA and YNFKEQ. CDR3 in DNA: TGTGCCAGCAGCCAAGATGGCGGGGGTACTTACAATGAGCAGTTCTTC. It yields the protein CASSQDGGGTYNEQFF.

This clonotype was counted only a few times. The chain is built from TRBV6-2 or TRBV6-3 and TRBJ2-7; weak D call: TRBD1 (5 bases). The length of the CDR3 is 14 residues. V dropped 7 bases and J dropped 3 bases, with 16 bases sitting between them. Germline CDR1 and CDR2: MNHEY and SVGEGT. The CDR3 reads CASKFQGGFYEQYF. The CDR3 DNA reads as TGTGCCAGCAAGTTCCAGGGTGGGTTCTACGAGCAGTACTTC.

The chain links TRBV29-1 to TRBJ2-6, with D maybe TRBD1 (5 bases). V lost 5 bases and J 2 bases, leaving 10 bases between the germline ends. This CDR3 is built from 14 residues. The germline V gene encodes CDR1 SQVTM and CDR2 ANQGSEA. The CDR3 loop is CSVSGRTGANVLTF. The CDR3 DNA reads TGCAGCGTTTCAGGGCGGACTGGGGCCAACGTCCTGACTTTC.

The sample holds many counts of this clonotype. The chain couples TRBV29-1 to TRBJ2-1, with TRBD2 identical over 11 bases. Unmatched junction bases numbered 19, after V lost 6 bases and J lost 6 bases. Looked up from germline, CDR1 is SQVTM and CDR2 is ANQGSEA. CDR3 length: 18 amino acids. This CDR3 reads CSVHQVQLGLAEPNEQFF. In DNA form, the CDR3 reads TGCAGCGTCCACCAGGTGCAGTTGGGACTAGCGGAGCCCAATGAGCAGTTCTTC.

V is TRBV19 and J is TRBJ2-1, with D uncertain. CDR3 length equals 15 residues. Looked up from germline, CDR1 is LNHDA and CDR2 is SQIVND (reference sequence). Trimming removed 2 bases at V and 7 bases at J, with 15 bases between. The CDR3 coding sequence is TGTGCCAGTAGTATAAGCATCTACTCCAGGAATGAGCAGTTCTTC. Translation gives CASSISIYSRNEQFF.

J is TRBJ2-2 and V is TRBV7-3; 9 bases fit TRBD1. This CDR3 is 15 amino acids long. Germline loops: CDR1 SGHTA, CDR2 FQGTGA. The ends lost 5 bases at V and 7 bases at J; junction bases unmatched: 8. CDR3 sequence: CASSRDRGIVGELFF. The DNA for the CDR3 is TGTGCCAGCAGCCGAGACAGGGGGATAGTCGGGGAGCTGTTTTTT.

This clonotype showed up just a few times. CDR3 amino acids: CSALGQGWDEQYF. In DNA, the CDR3 is TGCAGTGCTTTGGGACAGGGATGGGACGAGCAGTACTTC. The rearrangement joins TRBV20-1 to TRBJ2-7; 9 nucleotides line up with TRBD1. Trimming took 5 bases from V and 5 from J; bases not matched to a gene: 7. CDR1 and CDR2 (germline): DFQATT, SNEGSKA (reference sequence). The CDR3 runs to 13 residues.

This sequence joins TRBV6-2 or TRBV6-3 and TRBJ2-7; 8 bases fit TRBD2. Germline CDR1 MNHEY, CDR2 SVGEGT. The CDR3 has 18 residues. Trimming at V came to 2 bases and at J to 1 base, leaving 13 bases not matched to a gene. CDR3 DNA sequence: TGTGCCAGCAGTTACCGGGGAGGATCGGGAGGGCGGTCCTACGAGCAGTACTTC. Encoded protein: CASSYRGGSGGRSYEQYF.

This clonotype has at least ten counts. This chain connects TRBV29-1 to TRBJ2-1; 11 nucleotides align to TRBD2. This CDR3 is 14 amino acids long. CDR1 SQVTM and CDR2 ANQGSEA come from the germline V gene. The ends lost 6 bases at V and 3 bases at J; junction bases unmatched: 4. The CDR3 reads CSVGGTSGYNEQFF. The CDR3 coding sequence is TGCAGCGTGGGAGGGACTAGCGGCTACAATGAGCAGTTCTTC.

This clonotype was seen a handful of times. This rearrangement joins TRBV30 to TRBJ1-1; D unresolved. CDR3 length equals 13 residues. Germline V CDR1 and CDR2: GTSNPN, SVGIG (reference sequence). Deletions cut 2 bases from V and 0 bases from J, with 7 bases between. CDR3 in amino acids: CAWSMDLNTEAFF. In nucleotides, the CDR3 is TGTGCCTGGAGTATGGACTTGAACACTGAAGCTTTCTTT. The whole variable domain, filled in from reference TRBV30 and TRBJ1-1, reads SQTIHQWPATLVQPVGSPLSLECTVEGTSNPNLYWYRQAAGRGLQLLFYSVGIGQISSEVPQNLSASRPQDRQFILSSKKLLLSDSGFYLCAWSMDLNTEAFFGQGTRLTVV.

This chain links TRBV6-1 with TRBJ1-5, with D maybe TRBD1 (5 bases). The CDR3 is 13 amino acids. Deletions cut 11 bases from V and 7 bases from J, with 18 bases between. Looked up from germline, CDR1 is MNHNS and CDR2 is SASEGT. The CDR3 nucleotides read TGTGCCCACAGTAGGGGACTGGGCCAGCCCCAGCATTTT. Translating it yields CAHSRGLGQPQHF.

In its sample, this clonotype was seen a few times. Mismatch with germline at one junction end may stem from a read error. The chain carries TRBV7-7 and TRBJ2-2; D might be TRBD1 (6 bases). Per the germline V gene, CDR1 is SSHAT and CDR2 is FNYEAQ (reference sequence). CDR3 length: 15 amino acids. In DNA form, the CDR3 reads TGTGCTAGCAGCCCGAAGGCTACAGGGACCGGGGAGCTGTTTTTT. Its translation: CASSPKATGTGELFF.

This clonotype has a single count. The chain combines TRBV28 with TRBJ2-7; 7 nucleotides match TRBD2. Germline loops: CDR1 MDHEN, CDR2 SYDVKM. There are 12 residues in the CDR3. V shed 6 bases and J 6 bases; nucleotides not matched to a gene: 5. In DNA, the CDR3 is TGTGCCAGCAGAGCGGGGCCCCTCGAGCAGTACTTC. Residues: CASRAGPLEQYF. The entire variable domain, with the rest obtained from reference TRBV28 and TRBJ2-7, is as follows: DVKVTQSSRYLVKRTGEKVFLECVQDMDHENMFWYRQDPGLGLRLIYFSYDVKMKEKGDIPEGYSVSREKKERFSLILESASTNQTSMYLCASRAGPLEQYFGPGTRLTVT.